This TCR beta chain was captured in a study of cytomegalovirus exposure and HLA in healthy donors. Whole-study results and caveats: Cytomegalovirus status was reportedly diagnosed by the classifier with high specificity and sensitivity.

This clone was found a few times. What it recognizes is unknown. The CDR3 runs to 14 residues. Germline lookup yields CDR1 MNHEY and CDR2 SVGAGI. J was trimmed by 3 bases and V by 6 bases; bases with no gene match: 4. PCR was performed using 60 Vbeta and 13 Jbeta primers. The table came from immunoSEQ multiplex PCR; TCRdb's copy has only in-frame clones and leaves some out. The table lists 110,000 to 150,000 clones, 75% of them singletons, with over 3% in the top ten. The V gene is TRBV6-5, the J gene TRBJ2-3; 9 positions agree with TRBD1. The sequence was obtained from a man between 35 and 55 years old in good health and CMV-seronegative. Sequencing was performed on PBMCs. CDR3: CASSLTGGTDTQYF. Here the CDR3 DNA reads TGTGCCAGCAGCCTGACAGGGGGTACAGATACGCAGTATTTT.